The rows below give T cell receptor beta chains drawn from one sample of a study of cytomegalovirus exposure and HLA in healthy donors. The assay was immunoSEQ multiplex PCR, and TCRdb's table has in-frame clones only and misses some. The sample holds about 94,000 clones, 79% seen once. The source material was PBMCs. These receptors came from a woman between 35 and 50 years old in good health and CMV-seronegative. Each CDR3 is given with its conserved first and last residue. The order of the fields is CDR3 protein, CDR3 DNA, D gene, clone size, V gene, J gene. The D gene is left open where the match is weak. Clone sizes are given selectively: once, few, many, or a class where the clone is expanded.

CDR3aa: CASSSRDSSLSGNTIYF; CDR3nt: TGTGCCAGCAGCTCCCGGGACAGTTCGCTGTCTGGAAACACCATATATTTT; d_gene: TRBD1; abundance: -; v_gene: TRBV14; j_gene: TRBJ1-3
CDR3aa: CASSTGQGEPQHF; CDR3nt: TGTGCCAGCAGTACGGGACAGGGGGAGCCCCAGCATTTT; d_gene: TRBD1; abundance: -; v_gene: TRBV25-1; j_gene: TRBJ1-5
CDR3aa: CASSWRPATSTDTQYF; CDR3nt: TGTGCCAGCAGCTGGAGACCAGCTACTAGCACAGATACGCAGTATTTT; d_gene: -; abundance: -; v_gene: TRBV5-8; j_gene: TRBJ2-3
CDR3aa: CASSPRTGANTEAFF; CDR3nt: TGTGCCAGCAGCCCCCGGACAGGGGCGAACACTGAAGCTTTCTTT; d_gene: TRBD1; abundance: -; v_gene: TRBV7-2; j_gene: TRBJ1-1
CDR3aa: CASSLALSGGPGNEQFF; CDR3nt: TGTGCCAGCAGCTTAGCCTTAAGTGGGGGCCCCGGCAATGAGCAGTTCTTC; d_gene: -; abundance: -; v_gene: TRBV7-2; j_gene: TRBJ2-1
CDR3aa: CASSLGGGNQPQNF; CDR3nt: TGTGCCAGCAGCTTAGGAGGTGGAAATCAGCCCCAGAATTTT; d_gene: -; abundance: -; v_gene: TRBV7-6; j_gene: TRBJ1-5
CDR3aa: CASSQARQQTNEKLFF; CDR3nt: TGCGCCAGCAGCCAAGCTAGACAGCAAACTAATGAAAAACTGTTTTTT; d_gene: -; abundance: -; v_gene: TRBV4-3; j_gene: TRBJ1-4
CDR3aa: CASSQVGTGGSYEQYF; CDR3nt: TGCGCCAGCAGCCAAGTTGGAACAGGGGGGTCCTACGAGCAGTACTTC; d_gene: TRBD1; abundance: few; v_gene: TRBV4-1; j_gene: TRBJ2-7
CDR3aa: CASREAAGSNQPQHF; CDR3nt: TGTGCCAGTCGTGAGGCAGCGGGATCCAATCAGCCCCAGCATTTT; d_gene: -; abundance: few; v_gene: TRBV6-5; j_gene: TRBJ1-5
CDR3aa: CASSPRGLLGGYTF; CDR3nt: TGTGCCAGCAGTCCGAGGGGGCTCTTAGGTGGCTACACCTTC; d_gene: TRBD1; abundance: -; v_gene: TRBV28; j_gene: TRBJ1-2
CDR3aa: CASSGTAYSGANVLTF; CDR3nt: TGTGCCAGCTCCGGGACAGCATACTCTGGGGCCAACGTCCTGACTTTC; d_gene: TRBD1; abundance: once; v_gene: TRBV28; j_gene: TRBJ2-6
CDR3aa: CASSLRAGGQDTQYF; CDR3nt: TGTGCCAGCAGCTTAAGGGCGGGGGGGCAAGATACGCAGTATTTT; d_gene: TRBD2; abundance: -; v_gene: TRBV7-2; j_gene: TRBJ2-3
CDR3aa: CSDGGGADTQYF; CDR3nt: TGCAGCGATGGGGGGGGCGCAGATACGCAGTATTTT; d_gene: -; abundance: once; v_gene: TRBV29-1; j_gene: TRBJ2-3